This is a list of T cell receptor beta chains from one sample in a study of shared clonotypes between healthy human individuals. Clones were sequenced by immunoSEQ multiplex PCR, and TCRdb holds only the in-frame ones, with some missing. This table has some 300,000 clones, around 79% appearing once. The specimen sequenced was memory CD4+ T cells sorted from blood. These receptors came from a man aged 25-40 years in good health. The CDR3 runs from the conserved cysteine through the conserved F or W. A D gene is named only where the DNA matches it firmly. Clone size appears in some rows only: once, few, many, or a class for an expanded clone.

clone_size	v_call	j_call	d_call	cdr3_nt	cdr3_aa
once	TRBV27	TRBJ2-7	.	TGTGCCAGCAGTTTATCCCGTTTAGACGAGCAGTACTTC	CASSLSRLDEQYF
.	TRBV7-2	TRBJ2-2	.	TGTGCCAGCAGCTTAGCGCGAGTGGGCGGAGGGGAGCTGTTTTTT	CASSLARVGGGELFF
few	TRBV5-1	TRBJ2-1	.	TGCGCCAGCAGCTTGTCCGAAACTAGCTCCTACAATGAGCAGTTCTTC	CASSLSETSSYNEQFF
.	TRBV5-8	TRBJ2-7	TRBD1	TGTGCCAGCAGCCACAGGGGTTTAGGGGGGCAGTACTTC	CASSHRGLGGQYF
.	TRBV5-1	TRBJ2-2	.	TGCGCCAGCAGCTTGGGTATTACCGGGGAGCTGTTTTTT	CASSLGITGELFF
.	TRBV27	TRBJ2-2	TRBD1	TGTGCCAGCAGTTTTGGGGACAGCTTTCGAACGACCGGGGAGCTGTTTTTT	CASSFGDSFRTTGELFF
few	TRBV9	TRBJ2-7	TRBD2	TGTGCCAGCAGCGGGCTAGCGGGAGAGCATGCGGAGCAGTACTTC	CASSGLAGEHAEQYF
.	TRBV7-6	TRBJ2-2	.	TGTGCCAGCAGCCAAGAAATCGCAGGGTACGGGGAGCTGTTTTTT	CASSQEIAGYGELFF
.	TRBV5-1	TRBJ2-5	TRBD1	TGCGCCAGCAGCTTGGTAGGGGGCCTGGGGGAGACCCAGTACTTC	CASSLVGGLGETQYF
few	TRBV4-3	TRBJ2-6	TRBD1	TGCGCCAGCAGCGGACAGGGGGCGGTAACTGGGGCCAACGTCCTGACTTTC	CASSGQGAVTGANVLTF
.	TRBV7-2	TRBJ1-5	.	TGTGCCAGCAGCTTAGACAGACAGCAGCCCCAGCATTTT	CASSLDRQQPQHF
.	TRBV7-9	TRBJ1-2	TRBD1	TGTGCCAGCAGCTCGGGGAGGGAGGGGGCGCGCGGCTACACCTTC	CASSSGREGARGYTF
.	TRBV28	TRBJ2-7	.	TGTGCCAGCAGTTTTGGGGGGCCCTACGAGCAGTACTTC	CASSFGGPYEQYF
.	TRBV7-2	TRBJ1-2	.	TGTGCCAGCAGCCCCGATGAAGTTGGCTACACCTTC	CASSPDEVGYTF
.	TRBV5-4	TRBJ2-7	TRBD1	TGTGCCAGCAGCCGTCAGGGACAGGGGGTCAATGAGCAGTACTTC	CASSRQGQGVNEQYF
few	TRBV28	TRBJ1-5	TRBD1	TGTGCCAGCAGCCTGACAGGGGTCAGCAATCAGCCCCAGCATTTT	CASSLTGVSNQPQHF
.	TRBV14	TRBJ2-2	.	TGTGCCAGCAGCCAAGGCGACACCTACACCGGGGAGCTGTTTTTT	CASSQGDTYTGELFF
.	TRBV7-6	TRBJ2-2	.	TGTGCCAGCAGCCACTACACCGGGGAGCTGTTTTTT	CASSHYTGELFF
once	TRBV18	TRBJ1-5	TRBD1	TGTGCCAGCTCAGGGGACAGGGCGTTCAGTCAGCCCCAGCATTTT	CASSGDRAFSQPQHF
.	TRBV19	TRBJ2-6	.	TGTGCCAGTATTTCCTCTGGGGCCAACGTCCTGACTTTC	CASISSGANVLTF
.	TRBV7-9	TRBJ2-3	.	TGTGCCAGCACCCATAGGGGGAGTACAGTTACGCAGTATTTT	CASTHRGSTVTQYF
few	TRBV19	TRBJ2-5	.	TGTGCCAGTAGCGGCTCTCGGGGTTTGGAGACCCAGTACTTC	CASSGSRGLETQYF
.	TRBV15	TRBJ1-2	.	TGTGCCACCAGCGCTGGGGGTGTTGGCTACACCTTC	CATSAGGVGYTF
.	TRBV5-1	TRBJ2-5	.	TGCGCCAGCAGTTTAGAAGAGACCCAGTACTTC	CASSLEETQYF
once	TRBV28	TRBJ2-7	.	TGTGCCAGCAGGTTAAGCCAGGTGGCCCACGAGCAGTACTTC	CASRLSQVAHEQYF
.	TRBV10-3	TRBJ2-7	.	TGTGCCATCAGAACGGAGGGGGTCGGCGCCTACGAGCAGTACTTC	CAIRTEGVGAYEQYF
.	TRBV5-4	TRBJ2-7	.	TGTGCCAGCAGCTCGGCCGGGCCCAACTCCTACGAGCAGTACTTC	CASSSAGPNSYEQYF
.	TRBV27	TRBJ2-6	TRBD1	TGTGCCAGCAGCTCCGGGACAGGACTCTCTGGGGCCAACGTCCTGACTTTC	CASSSGTGLSGANVLTF
few	TRBV28	TRBJ1-2	.	TGTGCCAGACGGACGTCTTCCTCCTATGGCTACACCTTC	CARRTSSSYGYTF
.	TRBV28	TRBJ2-2	.	TGTGCCAGCAGTTCCCCGGCCCCTAGAGGCACCGGGGAGCTGTTTTTT	CASSSPAPRGTGELFF
.	TRBV9	TRBJ2-7	TRBD2	TGTGCCAGCAGCGTGGAACTAGCGGCCACCCCCCACGAGCAGTACTTC	CASSVELAATPHEQYF
few	TRBV7-9	TRBJ2-2	TRBD2	TGTGCCAGCAGCTCCGGGACTAGAGTCTCCGGGGAGCTGTTTTTT	CASSSGTRVSGELFF
.	TRBV28	TRBJ1-2	.	TGTGCCAGCAGCCCTCCTGGGGCTAACTATGGCTACACCTTC	CASSPPGANYGYTF
.	TRBV6-5	TRBJ2-3	.	TGTGCCAGCCAGCTCGACGGGACCACAGATACGCAGTATTTT	CASQLDGTTDTQYF
.	TRBV5-6	TRBJ1-4	TRBD1	TGTGCCAGCAGTCATGCCGGGACAGGGAATGAAAAACTGTTTTTT	CASSHAGTGNEKLFF
.	TRBV11-2	TRBJ2-3	.	TGTGCCAGCAGCTTAGGGTGGGGCGGGTCTAGCACAGATACGCAGTATTTT	CASSLGWGGSSTDTQYF
.	TRBV29-1	TRBJ1-3	TRBD1	TGCAGCGTAGTGGACAGGGGGAATGGAAACACCATATATTTT	CSVVDRGNGNTIYF
.	TRBV5-4	TRBJ2-5	TRBD2	TGTGCCAGCAGCGAACCGACTAGCGGGAGAGAGACCCAGTACTTC	CASSEPTSGRETQYF
.	TRBV28	TRBJ2-4	TRBD2	TGTGCCAGCAGTTTAGGCGGGGGGCGCCTTATTCAGTACTTC	CASSLGGGRLIQYF
.	TRBV7-6	TRBJ2-2	TRBD1	TGTGCCAGCAGCCCCCGGACAGGGTCGAACACCGGGGAGCTGTTTTTT	CASSPRTGSNTGELFF
.	TRBV7-9	TRBJ2-1	.	TGTGCCAGCAGCTTAACCGCGGCTGCCCGAAATGAGCAGTTCTTC	CASSLTAAARNEQFF
.	TRBV20-1	TRBJ2-7	.	TGCAGTGCTGACGACAGTCAGGAGCAGTACTTC	CSADDSQEQYF
.	TRBV5-4	TRBJ2-5	TRBD2	TGTGCCAGCAGCATAGCGGGAGGGTTTGAGACCCAGTACTTC	CASSIAGGFETQYF
.	TRBV15	TRBJ1-1	.	TGTGCCACCAGCAATGGGCTCGCGGGGATGAACACTGAAGCTTTCTTT	CATSNGLAGMNTEAFF
.	TRBV18	TRBJ2-7	TRBD1	TGTGCCAGCTCACCCCAACAGGGGGCAGAGCAGTACTTC	CASSPQQGAEQYF
.	TRBV5-4	TRBJ2-7	.	TGTGCCAGCAGCTTGTTTTCTGTCCCCTACGAGCAGTACTTC	CASSLFSVPYEQYF
.	TRBV7-2	TRBJ2-3	.	TGTGCCAGCAGCCCCGGGGGCGGCACAGATACGCAGTATTTT	CASSPGGGTDTQYF
once	TRBV28	TRBJ2-7	.	TGTGCCAGCAGTTTATCTGAAGTCGGCTACGAGCAGTACTTC	CASSLSEVGYEQYF
.	TRBV28	TRBJ2-5	TRBD1	TGTGCCAGCAGCTGGGACAGGGGGACCCAGTACTTC	CASSWDRGTQYF